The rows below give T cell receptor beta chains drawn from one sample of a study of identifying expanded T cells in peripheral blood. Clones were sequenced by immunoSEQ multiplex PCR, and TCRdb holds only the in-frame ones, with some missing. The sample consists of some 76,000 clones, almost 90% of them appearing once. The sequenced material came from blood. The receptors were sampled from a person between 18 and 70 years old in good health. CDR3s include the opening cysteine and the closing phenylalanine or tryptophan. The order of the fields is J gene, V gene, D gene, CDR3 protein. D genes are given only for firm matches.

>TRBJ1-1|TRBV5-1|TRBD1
CASSLTGGVNTEAFF
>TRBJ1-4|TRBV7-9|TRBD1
CASSQTGAEKLFF
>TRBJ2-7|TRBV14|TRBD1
CASSQVGLRDRGREQYF
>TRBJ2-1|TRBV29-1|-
CSVYTGNSYNEQFF
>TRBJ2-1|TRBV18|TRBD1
CASSPRDRGQGYNEQFF
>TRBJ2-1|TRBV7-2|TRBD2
CASSTGTIYNEQFF
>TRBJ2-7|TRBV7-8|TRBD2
CASSLARGIEQYF
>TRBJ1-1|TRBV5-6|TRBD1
CASSSPGQGAEAFF
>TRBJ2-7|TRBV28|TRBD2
CASREGLAGDGYEQYF
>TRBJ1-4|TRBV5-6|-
CASSLLGPLEKLFF
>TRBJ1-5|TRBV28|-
CASSPRLDPGMQPQHF
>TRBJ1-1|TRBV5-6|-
CASSSLTWTQNTEAFF
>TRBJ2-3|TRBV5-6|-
CASSLPVGAATSTDTQYF
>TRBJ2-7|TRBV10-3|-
CAISGEGRASYEQYF
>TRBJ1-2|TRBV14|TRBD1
CASSHLTTGAWDYGYTF
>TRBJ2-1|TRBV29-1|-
CSVYPGAVNEQFF
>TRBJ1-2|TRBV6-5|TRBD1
CASRPGDRVYGYTF
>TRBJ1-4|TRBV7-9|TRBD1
CASSPPSGQGNEKLFF
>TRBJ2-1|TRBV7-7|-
CASSSRQYNEQFF
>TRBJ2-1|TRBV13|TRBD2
CASSLAGGQYNEQFF
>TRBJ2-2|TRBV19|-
CASSIDQENTGELFF
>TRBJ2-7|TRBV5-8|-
CASSLAGQGGLYEQYF
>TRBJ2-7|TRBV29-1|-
CSVAGELYEQYF
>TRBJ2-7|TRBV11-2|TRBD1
CASGVNVDRAYEQYF
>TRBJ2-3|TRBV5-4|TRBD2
CASSFRALAGFTDTQYF
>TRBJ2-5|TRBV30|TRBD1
CAWRGRGGRDRGETQYF
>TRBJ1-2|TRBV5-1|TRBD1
CASSSGQGNGYTF
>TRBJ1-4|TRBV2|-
CASGRRGSNEKLFF
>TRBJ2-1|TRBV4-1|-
CASSPGRWAGVDNEQFF
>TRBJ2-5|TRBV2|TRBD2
CASSDYGLAQETQYF
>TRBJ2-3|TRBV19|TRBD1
CASSIFAGGLADTQYF
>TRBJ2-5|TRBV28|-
CASRTVARQETQYF
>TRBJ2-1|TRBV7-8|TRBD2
CASSDLPSPGRDEQFF
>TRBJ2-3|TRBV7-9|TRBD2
CASSFGAGGTDTQYF